Sequencing of this TCR beta chain was carried out in a study of CD8+ T cells in alopecia areata. Study outcomes and limitations: Unlike in mice, where it was clearer, TCR sharing across patients was less clear, possibly HLA-related.

After isolation, RNA underwent reverse transcription to generate cDNA as the sequencing template. This table comes from immunoSEQ multiplex PCR, and its TCRdb copy is limited to in-frame clones, with some not included. In the table there are about 170,000 clones, 67% of which are singletons. A note on this clone: Its antigen is not known.

Germline values: CDR1 MNHNY, CDR2 SVGAGI (reference sequence). The CDR3 covers 14 residues. Losses at the gene ends were 6 bases for V and 4 bases for J; bases not matched to a gene: 6. Source: CD8+ T cells sorted from blood, taken at week 0. The chain employs TRBV6-6 and TRBJ2-3, with 8 bases identical to TRBD2. The sequence came from a human donor with alopecia areata. CDR3 sequence (DNA): TGTGCCAGCAGCCCATCCGGGGGGGCAGATACGCAGTATTTT. It codes for CASSPSGGADTQYF.